The T cell receptor beta chain described here comes from a study of response to subunit inactivated influenza vaccine. General study findings and limits: Authors suggested each seasonal flu vaccination may recruit only limited numbers of new T cells.

This clonotype was seen a few times. Its cognate antigen is unknown. The CDR3 totals 14 residues. Trimming removed 6 bases from V and 6 bases from J; junction bases left unmatched: 8. Looked up from germline, CDR1 is SGHTA and CDR2 is FQGNSA. One entry per CDR3 protein, called by TCRdb with MiXCR from the RT-PCR reads. Found here are roughly 460,000 distinct CDR3 sequences, 10% to 11% of them singletons; the top ten hold roughly 12%. This sequence was found in a man aged 50 to 60 who received an inactivated influenza vaccine. The rearrangement uses TRBV7-2 and TRBJ2-1, with 7 bases fitting TRBD2. The specimen was PBMCs from blood, collected about 40 days after vaccination. The CDR3 DNA reads TGTGCCAGCAGTTCGCGACTAGCTACCAATGAGCAGTTCTTC. Translating gives CASSSRLATNEQFF.